Below are 30 T cell receptor beta chains sequenced from a single sample in a study of blood T cells in healthy people across ages. The use of a sample-barcoded 5' primer and a J-beta primer mix characterized a second PCR of about 7 to 12 cycles. MiXCR, run by TCRdb on the 5' RACE reads, gives a single entry per CDR3 protein. Among 850,000 to 950,000 distinct CDR3 sequences listed, more than 25% were seen once. Sequences were obtained from blood. The receptors come from an elderly woman in good health.

This clonotype was seen only a few times. V usage is TRBV7-2 and J usage is TRBJ1-4; D unclear. The germline CDR1 and CDR2 sequences are SGHTA and FQGNSA. Trimming removed 5 bases at V and 8 bases at J, with 18 bases between. This CDR3 has 15 amino acids. The CDR3 nucleotides are TGTGCCAGCAGCCAAACCCCGCAGGAGAGCGAAAAACTGTTTTTT. It specifies CASSQTPQESEKLFF.

This clonotype was observed at least ten times. The chain uses TRBV20-1 and TRBJ2-5; 9 bases match TRBD1. The trim removed 4 bases at V and 1 base at J, leaving 4 bases unmatched. In germline, CDR1 is DFQATT, CDR2 SNEGSKA (reference sequence). The CDR3 has 14 residues. As DNA, the CDR3 is TGCAGTGCTAAATACAGGGGGCGCCAAGAGACCCAGTACTTC. It translates to CSAKYRGRQETQYF.

In its sample, this clonotype was seen many times. The chain links TRBV3-1 to TRBJ2-1; perhaps TRBD2 as D (6 bases). V shed 2 bases and J shed 0 bases, with 11 bases lying between them. The CDR3 extends over 16 amino acids. Germline lookup yields CDR1 LGHDT and CDR2 YNNKEL (reference sequence). CDR3 sequence (DNA): TGTGCCAGCAGCCAACGGCGGGGTAGCTCCTACAATGAGCAGTTCTTC. It specifies CASSQRRGSSYNEQFF.

The V call is TRBV28, the J call TRBJ1-2, with D possibly TRBD1 on 6 matching bases. Germline assignment: CDR1 MDHEN and CDR2 SYDVKM. The CDR3 has 12 residues. With 11 bases removed from V and 0 bases from J, the gap between germline ends came to 10 bases. The CDR3 here is CASGGSNYGYTF. The CDR3 DNA reads as TGTGCCTCCGGGGGCTCTAACTATGGCTACACCTTC.

As to this clonotype: A much larger clone differs from this one at a single base, so this may be a read error. The V gene is TRBV9, the J gene TRBJ2-5, with D tentatively TRBD2 (5 bases). V was clipped by 4 bases and J by 11 bases, with 15 bases between them. CDR3 length: 12 residues. Germline assignment: CDR1 SGDLS and CDR2 YYNGEE. CDR3 DNA: TGTGCCAGCAGCCCCTTAGACGGGGAGCAGTACTTC. Translating gives CASSPLDGEQYF.

With respect to this clonotype: Being one base from a much bigger clone, this may be a read error. Written as DNA, the CDR3 is TGTGCCAGCAGTTTCCAGGGGGCGAAGAGCTACGAGCAGTACTTC. Encoded protein: CASSFQGAKSYEQYF. V is TRBV28 and J is TRBJ2-7; 8 bases map to TRBD1. Looked up from germline, CDR1 is MDHEN and CDR2 is SYDVKM. The CDR3 sequence is 15 residues long. With 3 bases clipped from V and 3 bases from J, the junction kept 7 bases outside the gene matches.

In this sample, this clonotype turned up many times. This sequence joins TRBV11-2 and TRBJ1-2; D call uncertain. Germline lookup yields CDR1 SGHAT and CDR2 FQNNGV. V shed 5 bases and J shed 3 bases, with 10 bases lying between them. The CDR3 extends over 13 amino acids. The CDR3 region is CASSREGDYGYTF. The CDR3 DNA reads as TGTGCCAGCAGCCGTGAGGGCGACTATGGCTACACCTTC.

The chain combines TRBV20-1 with TRBJ1-2; D is unclear. The V end lost 3 bases, the J end lost 7 bases, and 18 bases lay between the germline ends. The germline V gene encodes CDR1 DFQATT and CDR2 SNEGSKA (reference sequence). CDR3 size: 14 residues. The CDR3 DNA reads as TGCAGTGCTAGTGGGGTAAAGGGTAGCGGTGGCTACACCTTC. This encodes CSASGVKGSGGYTF.

As to this clonotype: This may stem from a read error, because a much larger clone lies one nucleotide away. The chain joins TRBV29-1 to TRBJ1-5; TRBD1 is a possible D gene (5 bases). The germline V gene encodes CDR1 SQVTM and CDR2 ANQGSEA. Trimming shortened V by 8 bases and J by 1 base, and 12 bases separated the two germline ends. The CDR3 contains 13 residues. The CDR3 loop is CSTQWGSNQPQHF. The CDR3, as DNA: TGCAGCACCCAGTGGGGGAGCAATCAGCCCCAGCATTTT.

The CDR3 nucleotides read TGTGCCAGCAGTTTCAGAGAGAGGGGGAATAATTCACCCCTCCACTTT. Translated, it gives CASSFRERGNNSPLHF. V and J are TRBV7-8 and TRBJ1-6, with a weak D call TRBD1 (6 bases). Germline lookup yields CDR1 SGHVS and CDR2 FQNEAQ. Trimming took off 6 bases at V and 5 bases at J, with 17 bases between the two ends. This CDR3 is built from 16 residues. The full variable domain, in which reference TRBV7-8 and TRBJ1-6 provide the parts outside the CDR3, is GAGVSQSPRYKVAKRGQDVALRCDPISGHVSLFWYQQALGQGPEFLTYFQNEAQLDKSGLPSDRFFAERPEGSVSTLKIQRTQQEDSAVYLCASSFRERGNNSPLHFGNGTRLTVT.

The rearrangement links TRBV6-2 or TRBV6-3 to TRBJ2-7; D remains ambiguous. Trimming took 7 bases from V and 2 from J, leaving 12 bases between them. Per the germline V gene, CDR1 is MNHEY and CDR2 is SVGEGT. The CDR3 is 13 amino acids. In nucleotides, the CDR3 is TGTGCCAGCACAACAGCCTTAACCTACGAGCAGTACTTC. Its protein is CASTTALTYEQYF.

Many counts were recorded for this clonotype. The chain uses TRBV18 and TRBJ1-2; D is ambiguous. The V gene lost 3 bases and the J gene lost 4 bases, with 9 bases spanning the gap. This CDR3 spans 13 amino acids. CDR1 and CDR2 (germline): KGHSH, LQKENI. The CDR3 nucleotides read TGTGCCAGCTCACCCCAGGACTCCTATGGCTACACCTTC. Its translation is CASSPQDSYGYTF. Supplemented by reference TRBV18 and TRBJ1-2, the full variable domain reads NAGVMQNPRHLVRRRGQEARLRCSPMKGHSHVYWYRQLPEEGLKFMVYLQKENIIDESGMPKERFSAEFPKEGPSILRIQQVVRGDSAAYFCASSPQDSYGYTFGSGTRLTVV.

This clonotype was seen more than once but under ten times. V and J are TRBV3-1 and TRBJ2-3; D might be TRBD2 (6 bases). Germline V gene sequence: CDR1 LGHDT, CDR2 YNNKEL (reference sequence). Trimming left V 5 bases short and J 1 base short, with 25 bases between. The CDR3 sequence is 19 residues long. The CDR3 spells CASSYSTGIAEDRTDTQYF. The CDR3 nucleotides read TGTGCCAGCAGCTACTCGACTGGAATAGCGGAAGATCGCACAGATACGCAGTATTTT.

For this clonotype: A much larger clone lies one base from this, so it may be a read error. The DNA is left out, because the CDR3 cannot be placed on it with certainty; the CDR3 is given as TCRdb lists it. This sequence joins TRBV2 and TRBJ1-2; TRBD1, the table's D call, lacks a check against the DNA. From its first to its last residue, the CDR3 has 14 amino acids. The germline V gene encodes CDR1 SNHLY and CDR2 FYNNEI. The CDR3 is CASSFRAGRSGYTF.

The CDR3 protein is CASSAQPPGETQYF. The CDR3 DNA reads as TGTGCCAGCAGCGCTCAGCCTCCAGGGGAGACCCAGTACTTC. The rearrangement links TRBV13 to TRBJ2-5; D is perhaps TRBD1 (5 bases). The length of the CDR3 is 14 residues. CDR1 and CDR2 (germline): PRHDT, FYEKMQ (reference sequence). V lost 5 bases to trimming and J lost 5 bases, with 15 bases between them.

CDR3 loop: CATLDLPSSPLHF. In DNA, the CDR3 is TGTGCCACCCTGGACCTTCCGAGTTCACCCCTCCACTTT. J is TRBJ1-6 and V is TRBV6-2 or TRBV6-3; D gene uncertain. The CDR3 has 13 residues. The V gene lost 10 bases and the J gene lost 9 bases, with 16 bases spanning the gap. The germline V gene has CDR1 MNHEY and CDR2 SVGEGT.

This clonotype was found many times. This chain uses TRBV7-2 with TRBJ2-5; 7 bases line up with TRBD1. With 5 bases clipped from V and 2 bases from J, the junction kept 5 bases outside the gene matches. CDR3 length equals 14 residues. Germline CDR1 SGHTA, CDR2 FQGNSA. The CDR3 DNA reads as TGTGCCAGCAGCCCCGGGACAGCACAAGAGACCCAGTACTTC. As protein: CASSPGTAQETQYF.

The chain uses TRBV7-2 and TRBJ1-3; D gene unclear. The ends were cut back, 5 bases at V and 2 bases at J, with 16 bases in the middle. The CDR3 is made up of 16 amino acids. Germline V gene data show CDR1 as SGHTA and CDR2 as FQGNSA. CDR3 region: CASSLYNAGTGNTIYF. DNA of the CDR3: TGTGCCAGCAGCCTCTACAATGCGGGGACTGGAAACACCATATATTTT.

This clonotype was counted many times. V gene TRBV6-1 combines with J gene TRBJ2-1; D possibly matches TRBD1 or TRBD2 (6 bases each). Trimming stripped 3 bases from V and 9 bases from J, with 24 bases between. Germline V gives CDR1 MNHNS, CDR2 SASEGT. This CDR3 is built from 17 residues. The CDR3, as DNA: TGTGCCAGCAGTGACTTGGCCGGGACTCAGGGGCCGACTGAGCAGTTCTTC. Amino acid sequence: CASSDLAGTQGPTEQFF.

In this sample, this clonotype turned up a few times. The genes are TRBV10-2 and TRBJ1-5; 9 positions match TRBD1. CDR1 is WSHSY, CDR2 SAAADI, per germline. V dropped 4 bases and J dropped 7; count of bases not matched to a gene: 8. The CDR3 runs to 15 residues. The CDR3 here is CASSVPGQGWQPQHF. The CDR3 nucleotides read TGCGCCAGCAGTGTGCCGGGACAGGGCTGGCAGCCCCAGCATTTT.

There are a few counts of this clonotype. The chain combines TRBV6-5 with TRBJ1-2; a possible D gene is TRBD1 (6 bases). The CDR3 is made up of 13 amino acids. Deletions cut 6 bases from V and 8 bases from J, with 16 bases between. Germline V gene data show CDR1 as MNHEY and CDR2 as SVGAGI. The chain's CDR3 is CASRFMGAQGYTF. The CDR3 coding sequence is TGTGCCAGCAGGTTTATGGGGGCGCAGGGCTACACCTTC.

This clonotype showed up many times. The CDR3 DNA reads as TGCAGCGTTTCTTCCGGCAACAATGAGCAGTTCTTC. Translated: CSVSSGNNEQFF. The V and J genes are TRBV29-1 and TRBJ2-1, with D uncertain. The germline V gene encodes CDR1 SQVTM and CDR2 ANQGSEA. Trimming took 5 bases from V and 5 from J, leaving 10 bases between them. The length of the CDR3 is 12 residues.

The chain recombines TRBV5-1 with TRBJ2-2; no clear D. V was shortened by 4 bases and J by 5 bases, with 12 bases between the two germline ends. Germline loops: CDR1 SGHRS, CDR2 YFSETQ. CDR3 length equals 14 residues. The CDR3 DNA reads TGCGCCAGCAGCCAAAATCTAGGGACCGGGGAGCTGTTTTTT. This sequence encodes CASSQNLGTGELFF.

This clonotype has at least ten counts. V and J are TRBV14 and TRBJ2-1; the match to TRBD1 covers 9 bases. This CDR3 comprises 15 residues. Per germline, CDR1 SGHDN and CDR2 FVKESK. V was clipped by 4 bases and J by 6 bases; unmatched bases: 7. The CDR3 region is CASSPQRDRANEQFF. The DNA of the CDR3 is TGTGCCAGCAGCCCGCAGAGGGACAGGGCCAATGAGCAGTTCTTC.

This chain connects TRBV20-1 to TRBJ1-6; tentatively, D is TRBD1 (5 bases). Looked up from germline, CDR1 is DFQATT and CDR2 is SNEGSKA (reference sequence). This CDR3 is built from 14 residues. V lost 2 bases to trimming and J lost 13 bases, with 18 bases between them. As DNA, the CDR3 is TGCAGTGCTAGAAACGGGGGGTGGGGGGACCCCCTCCACTTT. This sequence encodes CSARNGGWGDPLHF.

This chain links TRBV20-1 with TRBJ1-1; D is ambiguous. CDR1 and CDR2 from the germline V gene are DFQATT and SNEGSKA (reference sequence). Trimming cost V 0 bases and J 0 bases, with 8 bases left between them. The CDR3 has 14 residues. The CDR3 is CSARDPRVNTEAFF. CDR3 in DNA: TGCAGTGCTAGAGATCCCCGGGTGAACACTGAAGCTTTCTTT.

This clonotype was seen at least ten times. The genes are TRBV7-9 and TRBJ1-2, with unresolved D. The CDR3 covers 13 residues. V lost 3 bases, J lost 4 bases, and 9 bases lay in between. The germline V gene has CDR1 SEHNR and CDR2 FQNEAQ (reference sequence). CDR3 bases: TGTGCCAGCAGCTTTTCGGCAGTCTATGGCTACACCTTC. Residues: CASSFSAVYGYTF.

This clonotype was picked up a small number of times. The chain couples TRBV6-2 or TRBV6-3 to TRBJ1-2, with unresolved D. The V and J ends lost 9 bases and 4 bases respectively, with 12 bases between them. This CDR3 is 12 amino acids long. CDR1 is MNHEY, CDR2 SVGEGT, per germline. The CDR3 region has the DNA TGTGCCAGTTCCGGACGTGGCTATGGCTACACCTTC. Protein sequence: CASSGRGYGYTF.

This clonotype was counted between two and nine times. V is TRBV12-3 or TRBV12-4 and J is TRBJ2-1; tentative D call: TRBD1 (8 bases). This CDR3 spans 15 amino acids. V lost 2 bases, J lost 12 bases, and 20 bases lay in between. CDR3 in amino acids: CASSLTGGVNRAQFF. The DNA for the CDR3 is TGTGCCAGCAGTTTAACAGGGGGGGTGAACAGGGCGCAGTTCTTC.

There are many counts of this clonotype. The chain recombines TRBV2 with TRBJ2-7, with unresolved D. The germline V and J ends were trimmed by 3 bases and 2 bases, with 14 bases remaining between them. Germline V gene sequence: CDR1 SNHLY, CDR2 FYNNEI. The CDR3 extends over 15 amino acids. CDR3 coding DNA: TGTGCCAGCAGTGATTCTCCCGGGTCTACCTACGAGCAGTACTTC. Protein: CASSDSPGSTYEQYF. The variable domain in full, completed from reference TRBV2 and TRBJ2-7, reads EPEVTQTPSHQVTQMGQEVILRCVPISNHLYFYWYRQILGQKVEFLVSFYNNEISEKSEIFDDQFSVERPDGSNFTLKIRSTKLEDSAMYFCASSDSPGSTYEQYFGPGTRLTVT.